The rows below give T cell receptor beta chains drawn from one sample of a study of T cell responses to AZD1222 COVID-19 vaccine. Assay: immunoSEQ multiplex PCR; the TCRdb copy retains only in-frame clones and omits some. The sample carries more than 95,000 clones, 89% recorded once. The sample in question was peripheral blood, obtained on day 0 of AZD1222 vaccination. The receptors originated from an adult in good health. CDR3s include the opening cysteine and the closing phenylalanine or tryptophan. A D gene is named only where the DNA matches it firmly. For some rows the clone size is stated as once, few or many, or as a class when expanded; others skip it.

d_call | j_call | clone_size | v_call | cdr3_nt | cdr3_aa
. | TRBJ1-2 | few | TRBV25-1 | TGTGCCAGCAGTGAATATAGGACATCTGGGGGCTACACCTTC | CASSEYRTSGGYTF
. | TRBJ2-7 | . | TRBV19 | TGTGCCAGTAGTAAGCGGATAACTGGAGGATCTGGCGAGCAGTACTTC | CASSKRITGGSGEQYF
. | TRBJ2-4 | . | TRBV29-1 | TGCAGCGTTGATCTGGAGGGCCTAAGAAACATTCAGTACTTC | CSVDLEGLRNIQYF
TRBD2 | TRBJ2-7 | . | TRBV11-3 | TGTGCCAGCAGCTCCCAGCGGGAGGGTATTTACGAGCAGTACTTC | CASSSQREGIYEQYF
. | TRBJ1-2 | . | TRBV2 | TGTGCCAGCAGTGATAGGCAGGGAGAGTATGGCTACACCTTC | CASSDRQGEYGYTF
TRBD1 | TRBJ1-1 | . | TRBV2 | TGTGCCAGTCGAGGACAGGGCGTAAACACTGAAGCTTTCTTT | CASRGQGVNTEAFF
. | TRBJ2-7 | . | TRBV19 | TGTGCCAGTAGTGCAGTCGGTGGTTACGAGCAGTACTTC | CASSAVGGYEQYF
TRBD1 | TRBJ2-7 | . | TRBV5-6 | TGTGCCAGCAGCTTGGAGGGGGCAGGTGAGCAGTACTTC | CASSLEGAGEQYF
. | TRBJ1-1 | . | TRBV27 | TGTGCCAGCAGGAAGATAGGGGACACTGAAGCTTTCTTT | CASRKIGDTEAFF
. | TRBJ1-5 | . | TRBV7-9 | TGTGCCAGCAGCTTAGAACCGGGGCCCCAGCATTTT | CASSLEPGPQHF
. | TRBJ1-5 | once | TRBV5-1 | TGCGCCAGCAGCTTTAAGGGAGACCAGCCCCAGCATTTT | CASSFKGDQPQHF
TRBD2 | TRBJ2-2 | . | TRBV11-3 | TGTGCCAGCAGCCCCGGGGGGGAGAACACCGGGGAGCTGTTTTTT | CASSPGGENTGELFF
. | TRBJ2-2 | . | TRBV5-1 | TGCGCCAGCAGCTATACGGTCACCGGGGAGCTGTTTTTT | CASSYTVTGELFF
. | TRBJ1-5 | . | TRBV7-9 | TGTGCCAGCAGCCCCCCCGTATGGGATAGCAATCAGCCCCAGCATTTT | CASSPPVWDSNQPQHF
TRBD1 | TRBJ2-7 | . | TRBV6-5 | TGTGCCAGCAGTCCCGGACAGGGCGGCTACGAGCAGTACTTC | CASSPGQGGYEQYF
TRBD2 | TRBJ2-1 | . | TRBV28 | TGTGCCAGCAGTTTTGCCCCTAGGCTAGCGGGAGCTCAGATCTACAATGAGCAGTTCTTC | CASSFAPRLAGAQIYNEQFF
. | TRBJ2-7 | . | TRBV7-8 | TGTGCCAGCAGCTGGGACTCATACGAGCAGTACTTC | CASSWDSYEQYF
. | TRBJ1-6 | . | TRBV12-3/TRBV12-4 | TGTGCCAGCAAAATAAGGGAAGGATCACCCCTCCACTTT | CASKIREGSPLHF
. | TRBJ2-1 | . | TRBV9 | TGTGCCAGCAGCGTAGCAGGGAGTGAGCTCAATGAGCAGTTCTTC | CASSVAGSELNEQFF
TRBD1 | TRBJ2-7 | . | TRBV27 | TGTGCCAGCGCGGCCGGGACAGGGGGTTTTGAGCAGTACTTC | CASAAGTGGFEQYF
. | TRBJ1-2 | once | TRBV5-1 | TGCGCCAGCAGCCGTCCTGGTCAGGAAGGTCTTTTTAACTATGGCTACACCTTC | CASSRPGQEGLFNYGYTF
. | TRBJ1-1 | . | TRBV28 | TGTGCCAGCGGGCGCGCGGGGGACACTGAAGCTTTCTTT | CASGRAGDTEAFF
. | TRBJ2-5 | . | TRBV15 | TGTGCCACCAGCAGAGATCTGGGGATAGAGACCCAGTACTTC | CATSRDLGIETQYF
. | TRBJ2-3 | . | TRBV27 | TGTGCCAGCAGTTTCGGGGAGACGGGCACAGATACGCAGTATTTT | CASSFGETGTDTQYF
. | TRBJ2-7 | . | TRBV7-8 | TGTGCCAGCAGCGACACAGGCCGGGAGCAGTACTTC | CASSDTGREQYF
TRBD2 | TRBJ2-1 | . | TRBV27 | TGTGCCAGCAGAATTTCCGGGACTAGCAACAATGAGCAGTTCTTC | CASRISGTSNNEQFF
. | TRBJ2-1 | . | TRBV15 | TGTGCCACCAGCAGGAACGGGGGAAATGAGCAGTTCTTC | CATSRNGGNEQFF
. | TRBJ2-7 | . | TRBV27 | TGTGCCAGCGCCCCGGCAGCCTCCCCCTCCTACGAGCAGTACTTC | CASAPAASPSYEQYF
. | TRBJ2-2 | . | TRBV10-3 | TGTGCCATCAAAGCCAGGGGGGACACCGGGGAGCTGTTTTTT | CAIKARGDTGELFF
. | TRBJ2-3 | . | TRBV7-3 | TGTGCCAGCAGCTTATCTCCAGGGCCAAGCACAGATACGCAGTATTTT | CASSLSPGPSTDTQYF
. | TRBJ2-3 | . | TRBV27 | TGTGCCAGCAGTTCCATTCTCACAGATACGCAGTATTTT | CASSSILTDTQYF
TRBD2 | TRBJ2-1 | . | TRBV5-1 | TGCGCCAGCAGCAGTAGGACTAGCGGGAGGGCCGAAAGGTACAATGAGCAGTTCTTC | CASSSRTSGRAERYNEQFF
. | TRBJ1-2 | . | TRBV6-2/TRBV6-3 | TGTGCCAGCAGTTCTCATGTTTCAGGGGTCGGTGGCTACACCTTC | CASSSHVSGVGGYTF
. | TRBJ1-5 | . | TRBV5-7 | TGTGCCAGCAGTTCCTACGGAAAGAACCGAAGCAATCAGCCCCAGCATTTT | CASSSYGKNRSNQPQHF
. | TRBJ1-1 | . | TRBV30 | TGTGCCTGGAGCCGACAGTTCATGAACACTGAAGCTTTCTTT | CAWSRQFMNTEAFF
TRBD2 | TRBJ2-1 | few | TRBV7-9 | TGTGCCAGCAGCTCGTTAGCGGGAGGGTACAATGAGCAGTTCTTC | CASSSLAGGYNEQFF
. | TRBJ1-2 | . | TRBV7-2 | TGTGCCAGCAGCTTGGGGGGGAGTGGCGGCTACACCTTC | CASSLGGSGGYTF
. | TRBJ1-5 | few | TRBV27 | TGTGCCAGCAGTTTATCGGGTAGGGTAAATCAGCCCCAGCATTTT | CASSLSGRVNQPQHF
TRBD1 | TRBJ2-6 | . | TRBV5-1 | TGCGCCACCCGGGACAGGGGTTCTTCTGGGGCCAACGTCCTGACTTTC | CATRDRGSSGANVLTF
TRBD2 | TRBJ2-1 | . | TRBV19 | TGTGCCAGTAGTATCCGGCTAGCGGGAGGTGAGCAGTTCTTC | CASSIRLAGGEQFF
. | TRBJ1-6 | . | TRBV30 | TGTGCCTGGAGAAAGGTCACGGTTAATTCACCCCTCCACTTT | CAWRKVTVNSPLHF
. | TRBJ1-5 | . | TRBV10-3 | TGTGCCATCAGTGAGTCTCAGATTTCTACTCAGCCCCAGCATTTT | CAISESQISTQPQHF
. | TRBJ2-1 | . | TRBV28 | TGTGCCAGCCTCACCCGAAATGAGCAGTTCTTC | CASLTRNEQFF
. | TRBJ1-2 | . | TRBV7-9 | TGTGCCAGCAGCTTGGCGGATGAGGGGGAGGGCTACACCTTC | CASSLADEGEGYTF
. | TRBJ1-2 | . | TRBV5-1 | TGCGCCAGCAGCTTGGTGGATCAGAAAGTTGTCAATGGCTACACCTTC | CASSLVDQKVVNGYTF
. | TRBJ2-7 | . | TRBV25-1 | TGTGCCAGCAGTGAACCCGTTTGGACAGAGAGCTTCTCCTACGAGCAGTACTTC | CASSEPVWTESFSYEQYF
TRBD2 | TRBJ2-7 | . | TRBV7-9 | TGTGCCAGCAGTTCTAGCGGGAATGCGGACGAGCAGTACTTC | CASSSSGNADEQYF
. | TRBJ2-7 | few | TRBV11-2 | TGTGCCAGCAGCTTAGAAGGGACTCCGGGCTCCTACGAGCAGTACTTC | CASSLEGTPGSYEQYF
. | TRBJ2-7 | . | TRBV7-9 | TGTGCCACGAGGGGCACGACCTACGAGCAGTACTTC | CATRGTTYEQYF